The clone carrying this TCR beta chain was detected only a few times. The CDR3 extends over 14 amino acids. With 10 bases clipped from V and 6 bases from J, the junction kept 12 bases outside the gene matches. CDR1 and CDR2 (germline): ENHRY, SYGVKD. These data originate in a study of CD8+CD57+ T cells in acquired aplastic anemia. Individuals selected for sequencing had exhibited CD8+CD57+ cell expansion on flow cytometry. Genomic DNA, the template, was used for profiling of the TCR beta VDJ and CDR3. MiXCR was run by TCRdb on the reads, yielding one entry per CDR3 protein. The table has more than 150,000 distinct CDR3 sequences, less than 60% seen once.

The sample consisted of sorted CD4+, CD8+, or CD8+CD57+ T cells (not recorded which) from PBMCs. The TCR sequence derives from a human donor with aplastic anemia. The V gene is TRBV10-3, the J gene TRBJ2-1; 7 bases fit TRBD2. The CDR3, as DNA: TGTGCCACCGTAGGAAGCGGGATGTTCAATGAGCAGTTCTTC. Amino acids: CATVGSGMFNEQFF.